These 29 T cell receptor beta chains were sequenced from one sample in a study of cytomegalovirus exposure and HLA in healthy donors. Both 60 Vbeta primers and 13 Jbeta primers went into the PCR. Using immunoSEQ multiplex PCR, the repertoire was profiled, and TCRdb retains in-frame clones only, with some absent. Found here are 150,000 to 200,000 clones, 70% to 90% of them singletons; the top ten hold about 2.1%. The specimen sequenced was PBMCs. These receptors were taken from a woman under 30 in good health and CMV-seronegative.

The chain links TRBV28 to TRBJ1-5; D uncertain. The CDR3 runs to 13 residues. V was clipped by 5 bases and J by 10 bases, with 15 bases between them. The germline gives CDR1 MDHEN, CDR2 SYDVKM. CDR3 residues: CASSPDRRLPQHF. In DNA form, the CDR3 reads TGTGCCAGCAGTCCCGATCGGCGGCTTCCCCAGCATTTT.

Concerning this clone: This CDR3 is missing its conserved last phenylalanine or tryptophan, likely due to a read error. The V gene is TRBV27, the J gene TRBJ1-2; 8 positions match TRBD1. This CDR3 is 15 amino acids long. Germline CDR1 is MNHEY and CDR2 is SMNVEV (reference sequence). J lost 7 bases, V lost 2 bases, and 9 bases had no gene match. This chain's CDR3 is CASSLTIETGAGYTS. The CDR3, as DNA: TGTGCCAGCAGTTTAACCATAGAGACAGGGGCTGGCTACACCTCC.

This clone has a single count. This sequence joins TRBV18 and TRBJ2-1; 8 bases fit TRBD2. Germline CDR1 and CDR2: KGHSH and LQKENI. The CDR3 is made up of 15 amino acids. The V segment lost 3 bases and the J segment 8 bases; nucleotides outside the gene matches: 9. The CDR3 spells CASSPQDAGGDEQFF. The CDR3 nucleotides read TGTGCCAGCTCACCTCAAGATGCGGGGGGCGATGAGCAGTTCTTC.

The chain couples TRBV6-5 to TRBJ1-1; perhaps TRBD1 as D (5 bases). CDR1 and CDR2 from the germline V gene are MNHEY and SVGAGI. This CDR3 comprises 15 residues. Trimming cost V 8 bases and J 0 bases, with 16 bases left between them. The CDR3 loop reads CASLNRRILNTEAFF. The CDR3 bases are TGTGCCAGCCTAAACAGGCGGATCCTGAACACTGAAGCTTTCTTT.

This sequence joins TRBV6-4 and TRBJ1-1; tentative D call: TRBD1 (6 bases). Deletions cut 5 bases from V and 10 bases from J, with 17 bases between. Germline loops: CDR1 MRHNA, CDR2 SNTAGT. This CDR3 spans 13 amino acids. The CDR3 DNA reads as TGTGCCAGCAGTTCCAATCACAAGGGGGTAGCTTTCTTT. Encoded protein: CASSSNHKGVAFF.

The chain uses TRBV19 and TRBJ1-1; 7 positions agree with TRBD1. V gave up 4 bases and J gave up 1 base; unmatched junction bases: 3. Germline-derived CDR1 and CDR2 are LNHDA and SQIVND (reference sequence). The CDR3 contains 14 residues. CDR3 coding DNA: TGTGCCAGTAGTACGGGACAGCCGAACACTGAAGCTTTCTTT. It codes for CASSTGQPNTEAFF.

In DNA, the CDR3 is TGTGCCAGACACTCCACCGGACAGGCCGGGGAGCTGTTTTTT. It encodes CARHSTGQAGELFF. V gene TRBV2 combines with J gene TRBJ2-2; 7 bases agree with TRBD1. Per germline, CDR1 SNHLY and CDR2 FYNNEI. The CDR3 has 14 amino acids. Trimming cost V 9 bases and J 6 bases; bases outside gene matches: 10.

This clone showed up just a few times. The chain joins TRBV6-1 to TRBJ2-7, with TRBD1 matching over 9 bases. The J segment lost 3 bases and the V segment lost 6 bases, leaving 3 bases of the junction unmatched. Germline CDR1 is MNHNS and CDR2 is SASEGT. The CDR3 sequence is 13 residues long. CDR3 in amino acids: CASSQDRGYEQYF. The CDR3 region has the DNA TGTGCCAGCAGCCAGGACAGGGGCTACGAGCAGTACTTC.

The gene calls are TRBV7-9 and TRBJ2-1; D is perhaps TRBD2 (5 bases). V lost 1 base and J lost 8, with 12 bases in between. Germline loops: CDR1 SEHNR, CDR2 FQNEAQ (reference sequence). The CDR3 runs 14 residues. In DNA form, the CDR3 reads TGTGCCAGCAGCTTAGGGACTGCGATCGATGAGCAGTTCTTC. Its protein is CASSLGTAIDEQFF.

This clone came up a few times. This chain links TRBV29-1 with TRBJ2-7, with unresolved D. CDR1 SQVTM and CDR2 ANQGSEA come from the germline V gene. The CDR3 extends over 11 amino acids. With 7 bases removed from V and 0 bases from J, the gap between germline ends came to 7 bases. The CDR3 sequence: CSGANSYEQYF. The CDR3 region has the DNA TGCAGCGGGGCAAACTCCTACGAGCAGTACTTC.

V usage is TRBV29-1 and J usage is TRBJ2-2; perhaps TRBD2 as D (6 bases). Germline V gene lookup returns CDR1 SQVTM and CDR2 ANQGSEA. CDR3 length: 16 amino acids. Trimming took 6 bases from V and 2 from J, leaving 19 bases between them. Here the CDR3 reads CSVRTAGTSNTGELFF. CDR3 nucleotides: TGCAGCGTGAGGACCGCCGGGACTTCTAACACCGGGGAGCTGTTTTTT.

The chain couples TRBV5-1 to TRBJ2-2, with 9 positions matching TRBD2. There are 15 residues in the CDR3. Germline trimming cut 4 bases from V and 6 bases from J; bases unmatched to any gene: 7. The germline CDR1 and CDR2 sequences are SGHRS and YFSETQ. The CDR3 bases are TGCGCCAGCAGCAACTTAGCGGGGGCCGCCGGGGAGCTGTTTTTT. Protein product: CASSNLAGAAGELFF.

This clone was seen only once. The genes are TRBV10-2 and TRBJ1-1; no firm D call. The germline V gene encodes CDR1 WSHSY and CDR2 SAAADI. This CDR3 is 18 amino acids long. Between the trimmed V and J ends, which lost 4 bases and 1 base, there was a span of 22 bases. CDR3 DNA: TGCGCCAGCAGTGGCCCTGGGCTTCGAATGGGTAGGAACACTGAAGCTTTCTTT. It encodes CASSGPGLRMGRNTEAFF.

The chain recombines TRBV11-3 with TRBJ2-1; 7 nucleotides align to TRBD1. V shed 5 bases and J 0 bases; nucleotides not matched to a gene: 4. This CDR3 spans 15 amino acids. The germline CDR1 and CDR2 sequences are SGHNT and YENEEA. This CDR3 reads CASSEGGFSYNEQFF. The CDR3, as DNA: TGTGCCAGCAGCGAAGGGGGCTTCTCCTACAATGAGCAGTTCTTC.

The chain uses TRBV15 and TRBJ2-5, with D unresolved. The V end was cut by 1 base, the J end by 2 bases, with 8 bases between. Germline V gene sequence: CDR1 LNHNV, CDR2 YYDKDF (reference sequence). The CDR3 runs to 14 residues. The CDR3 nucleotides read TGTGCCACCAGCAGAGGCCTACTTCAAGAGACCCAGTACTTC. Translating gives CATSRGLLQETQYF.

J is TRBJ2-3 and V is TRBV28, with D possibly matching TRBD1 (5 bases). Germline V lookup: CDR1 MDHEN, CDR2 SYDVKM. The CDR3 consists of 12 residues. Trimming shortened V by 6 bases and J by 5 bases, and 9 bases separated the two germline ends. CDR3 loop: CASSKDRDTQYF. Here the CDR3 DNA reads TGTGCCAGCAGCAAAGACAGAGATACGCAGTATTTT.

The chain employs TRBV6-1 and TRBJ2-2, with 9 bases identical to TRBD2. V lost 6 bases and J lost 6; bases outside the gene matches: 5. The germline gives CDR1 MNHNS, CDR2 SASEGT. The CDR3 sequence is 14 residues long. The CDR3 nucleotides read TGTGCCAGCAGAGCGGAGCGGGGGGCCGGGGAGCTGTTTTTT. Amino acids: CASRAERGAGELFF.

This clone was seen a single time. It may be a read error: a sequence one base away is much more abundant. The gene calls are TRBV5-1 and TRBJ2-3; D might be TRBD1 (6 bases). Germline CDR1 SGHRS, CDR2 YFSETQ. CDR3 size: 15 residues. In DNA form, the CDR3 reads TGCGCCAGCAGCTTCGAGGGGGTAAGCACAGATGCGCAGTATTTT. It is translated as CASSFEGVSTDAQYF. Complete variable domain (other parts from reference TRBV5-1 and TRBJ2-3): KAGVTQTPRYLIKTRGQQVTLSCSPISGHRSVSWYQQTPGQGLQFLFEYFSETQRNKGNFPGRFSGRQFSNSRSEMNVSTLELGDSALYLCASSFEGVSTDAQYFGPGTRLTVL.

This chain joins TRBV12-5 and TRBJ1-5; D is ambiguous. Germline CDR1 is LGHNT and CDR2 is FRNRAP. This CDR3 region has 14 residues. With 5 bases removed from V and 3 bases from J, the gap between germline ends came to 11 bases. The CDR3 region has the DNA TGTGCTAGTGGTCCCGGAGGGTTCAATCAGCCCCAGCATTTT. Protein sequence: CASGPGGFNQPQHF.

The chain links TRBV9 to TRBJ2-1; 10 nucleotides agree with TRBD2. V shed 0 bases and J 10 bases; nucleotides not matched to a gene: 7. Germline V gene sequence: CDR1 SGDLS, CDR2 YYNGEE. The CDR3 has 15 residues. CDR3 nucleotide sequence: TGTGCCAGCAGCGTAGAGGTAGCGGGGGGAGGCGAGCAGTTCTTC. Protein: CASSVEVAGGGEQFF.

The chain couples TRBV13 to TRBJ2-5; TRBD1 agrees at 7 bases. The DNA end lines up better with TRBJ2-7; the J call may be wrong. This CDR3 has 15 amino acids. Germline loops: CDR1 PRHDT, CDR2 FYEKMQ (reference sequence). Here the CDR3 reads CASSLAQGTTYEQYF. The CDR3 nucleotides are TGTGCCAGCAGCTTAGCACAGGGGACGACCTACGAGCAGTACTTC.

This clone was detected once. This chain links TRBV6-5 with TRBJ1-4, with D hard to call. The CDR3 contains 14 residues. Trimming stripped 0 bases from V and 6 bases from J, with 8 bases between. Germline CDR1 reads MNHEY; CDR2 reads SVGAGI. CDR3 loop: CASSYSHGDEKLFF. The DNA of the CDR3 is TGTGCCAGCAGTTACTCTCACGGGGATGAAAAACTGTTTTTT.

DNA for the CDR3: TGTGCCAGCAGTTTGGCCCGCGGCTATGGCTACACCTTC. It specifies CASSLARGYGYTF. The rearrangement uses TRBV27 and TRBJ1-2, with unresolved D. CDR3 length: 13 amino acids. Between the trimmed V and J ends, which lost 3 bases and 4 bases, there was a span of 9 bases. Germline V CDR1 and CDR2: MNHEY, SMNVEV (reference sequence).

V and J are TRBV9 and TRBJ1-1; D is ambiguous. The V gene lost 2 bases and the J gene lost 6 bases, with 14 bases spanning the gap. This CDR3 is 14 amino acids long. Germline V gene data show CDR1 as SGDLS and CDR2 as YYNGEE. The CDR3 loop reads CASSVEQNPPEAFF. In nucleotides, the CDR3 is TGTGCCAGCAGCGTGGAACAGAATCCCCCTGAAGCTTTCTTT.

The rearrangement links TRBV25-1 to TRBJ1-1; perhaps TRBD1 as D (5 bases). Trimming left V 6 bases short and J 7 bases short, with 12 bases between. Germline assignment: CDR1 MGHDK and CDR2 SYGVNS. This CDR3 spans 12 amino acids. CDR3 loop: CASRGQLNEAFF. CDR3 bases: TGTGCCAGCAGGGGGCAGCTTAATGAAGCTTTCTTT.

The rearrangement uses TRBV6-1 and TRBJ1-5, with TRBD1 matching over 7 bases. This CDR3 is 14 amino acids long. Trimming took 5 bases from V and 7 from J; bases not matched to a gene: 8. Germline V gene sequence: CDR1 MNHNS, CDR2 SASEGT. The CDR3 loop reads CASSTQGSGQPQHF. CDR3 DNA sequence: TGTGCCAGCAGTACACAGGGGTCAGGCCAGCCCCAGCATTTT.

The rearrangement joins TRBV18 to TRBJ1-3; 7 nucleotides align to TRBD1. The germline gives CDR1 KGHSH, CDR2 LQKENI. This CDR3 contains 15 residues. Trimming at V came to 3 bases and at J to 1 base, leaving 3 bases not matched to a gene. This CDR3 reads CASSPRDSSGNTIYF. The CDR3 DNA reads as TGTGCCAGCTCACCTAGGGACAGTTCTGGAAACACCATATATTTT.

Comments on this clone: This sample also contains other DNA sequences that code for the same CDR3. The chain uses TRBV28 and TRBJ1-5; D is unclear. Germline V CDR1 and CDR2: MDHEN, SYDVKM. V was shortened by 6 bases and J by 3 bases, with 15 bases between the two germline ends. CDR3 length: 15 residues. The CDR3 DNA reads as TGTGCCAGCAGACGTTTTGGCGGAAACAATCAGCCCCAGCATTTT. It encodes CASRRFGGNNQPQHF. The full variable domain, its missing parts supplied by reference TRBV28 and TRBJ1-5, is DVKVTQSSRYLVKRTGEKVFLECVQDMDHENMFWYRQDPGLGLRLIYFSYDVKMKEKGDIPEGYSVSREKKERFSLILESASTNQTSMYLCASRRFGGNNQPQHFGDGTRLSIL.

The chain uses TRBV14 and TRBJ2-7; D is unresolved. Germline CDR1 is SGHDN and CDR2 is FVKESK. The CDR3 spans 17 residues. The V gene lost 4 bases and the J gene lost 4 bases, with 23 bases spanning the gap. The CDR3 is CASSLAGWWLLLYEQYF. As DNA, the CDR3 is TGTGCCAGCAGCCTTGCCGGGTGGTGGCTTCTCCTTTACGAGCAGTACTTC.